This T cell receptor (beta chain) was sequenced during a study of OX40 agonist ivuxolimab in advanced cancers. Some clones are missing from TCRdb's copy, which holds only in-frame ones; the method was immunoSEQ multiplex PCR. Among 75,000 to 80,000 clones listed, approximately 87% were seen once. The ends lost 4 bases at V and 4 bases at J; junction bases unmatched: 5. This CDR3 spans 14 amino acids. Germline V gene sequence: CDR1 SGHTA, CDR2 FQGNSA. The sequencing used CD4+ or CD8+ T cells sorted from blood, collected in a trial of the OX40 agonist ivuxolimab. The source is an adult with an advanced solid tumor such as melanoma, head and neck, liver or kidney cancer. The J gene is TRBJ1-2, the V gene TRBV7-2; 8 nucleotides align to TRBD1. CDR3 amino acids: CASSYNRGIYGYTF. The CDR3 nucleotides are TGTGCCAGCAGCTACAACAGGGGGATCTATGGCTACACCTTC. Drawing the rest from reference TRBV7-2 and TRBJ1-2, the complete variable domain is GAGVSQSPSNKVTEKGKDVELRCDPISGHTALYWYRQSLGQGLEFLIYFQGNSAPDKSGLPSDRFSAERTGGSVSTLTIQRTQQEDSAVYLCASSYNRGIYGYTFGSGTRLTVV.